Following are 17 T cell receptor beta chains from one sample sequenced in a study of T-cell memory formation after mild COVID-19. TCRdb re-called the 5' RACE reads with MiXCR, one entry per CDR3 protein. The sample shows hundreds of thousands of distinct CDR3 sequences, 18% of them seen only once. The sample comprised PBMCs or a T cell subset sorted from them (not recorded which). The receptors come from an adult woman who had mild COVID-19 (a few samples of this study predate the infection). Cell type and time point are not known.

This clonotype was observed at least ten times. V gene TRBV9 combines with J gene TRBJ2-2; possibly TRBD2 for D (6 bases). Germline assignment: CDR1 SGDLS and CDR2 YYNGEE. Trimming shortened V by 2 bases and J by 2 bases, and 10 bases separated the two germline ends. The CDR3 sequence is 15 residues long. CDR3 protein: CASSVTGTNTGELFF. CDR3 sequence (DNA): TGTGCCAGCAGCGTTACCGGGACTAACACCGGGGAGCTGTTTTTT.

The chain uses TRBV3-1 and TRBJ2-1, with D possibly TRBD1 on 6 matching bases. The CDR3 sequence is 11 residues long. CDR1 and CDR2 from the germline V gene are LGHDT and YNNKEL (reference sequence). Trimming cost V 6 bases and J 6 bases, with 6 bases left between them. CDR3 sequence (DNA): TGTGCCAGCAGGGGGGCCAATGAGCAGTTCTTC. Its protein is CASRGANEQFF.

In this sample, this clonotype turned up a few times. The V call is TRBV12-3 or TRBV12-4, the J call TRBJ1-3; D remains unclear. V was clipped by 3 bases and J by 7 bases, with 10 bases between them. There are 13 residues in the CDR3. The CDR3 loop reads CASSFGAPNTIYF. The CDR3 DNA is TGTGCCAGCAGTTTTGGTGCTCCCAACACCATATATTTT.

The chain is built from TRBV10-3 and TRBJ1-1; D might be TRBD1 (6 bases). Germline V gene sequence: CDR1 ENHRY, CDR2 SYGVKD. The CDR3 consists of 18 residues. Trimming shortened V by 4 bases and J by 0 bases, and 21 bases separated the two germline ends. As DNA, the CDR3 is TGTGCCATCAGTGGACTCCCAGGGGCGACTGAGATGAACACTGAAGCTTTCTTT. Protein: CAISGLPGATEMNTEAFF.

This clonotype appeared many times. The V call is TRBV20-1, the J call TRBJ2-1; 7 nucleotides agree with TRBD2. The CDR3 spans 14 residues. V gave up 5 bases and J gave up 0 bases; unmatched junction bases: 4. Per germline, CDR1 DFQATT and CDR2 SNEGSKA (reference sequence). The chain's CDR3 is CSAPSGASYNEQFF. The CDR3 nucleotides read TGCAGTGCTCCAAGCGGGGCCTCCTACAATGAGCAGTTCTTC.

V usage is TRBV10-3 and J usage is TRBJ1-1, with 9 bases aligning to TRBD1. V shed 3 bases, J shed 12 bases, and the junction held 5 bases outside the gene matches. CDR1 is ENHRY, CDR2 SYGVKD, per germline. CDR3 size: 12 residues. The CDR3 DNA reads TGTGCCATCAGTGAAACAGGGGGCATCCCTTTCTTT. Translation: CAISETGGIPFF.

This clonotype was found a few times. V is TRBV12-3 or TRBV12-4 and J is TRBJ2-7; D is unresolved. Trimming left V 2 bases short and J 1 base short, with 9 bases between. This CDR3 has 14 amino acids. The CDR3 DNA is TGTGCCAGCAGTTTACTCCCCTCGTCCTACGAGCAGTACTTC. This sequence encodes CASSLLPSSYEQYF.

This chain links TRBV5-1 with TRBJ1-1; D not resolved. Germline V gene sequence: CDR1 SGHRS, CDR2 YFSETQ. V gave up 0 bases and J gave up 2 bases, with 11 bases separating them. The CDR3 runs 15 residues. The CDR3 is CASSLEPARNTEAFF. The CDR3 DNA reads TGCGCCAGCAGCTTGGAGCCAGCCAGAAACACTGAAGCTTTCTTT.

V and J are TRBV18 and TRBJ2-5; possibly TRBD2 for D (6 bases). Trimming stripped 2 bases from V and 2 bases from J, with 12 bases between. CDR3 length equals 15 residues. The germline V gene encodes CDR1 KGHSH and CDR2 LQKENI. The CDR3 loop reads CASSPSRGGQETQYF. CDR3 sequence (DNA): TGTGCCAGCTCACCATCCCGAGGAGGGCAAGAGACCCAGTACTTC.

This clonotype occurred a few times. The chain couples TRBV5-6 to TRBJ1-1; no clear D. Germline V gene lookup returns CDR1 SGHDT and CDR2 YYEEEE. Trimming stripped 5 bases from V and 0 bases from J, with 8 bases between. CDR3 length: 13 amino acids. DNA of the CDR3: TGTGCCAGCAGGTCTACCATGAACACTGAAGCTTTCTTT. Translation: CASRSTMNTEAFF.

CDR3 region: CASSLPRGWGTDTQYF. In DNA, the CDR3 is TGTGCCAGCAGTTTACCCAGGGGGTGGGGCACAGATACGCAGTATTTT. The V and J genes are TRBV12-3 or TRBV12-4 and TRBJ2-3, with 7 bases that match TRBD1. The CDR3 extends over 16 amino acids. J gave up 1 base and V 2 bases, and 6 bases lay outside the gene matches.

J is TRBJ1-3 and V is TRBV12-3 or TRBV12-4; no firm D call. The ends were cut back, 5 bases at V and 0 bases at J, with 11 bases in the middle. The CDR3 contains 15 residues. CDR3 in DNA: TGTGCCAGCAGTCCTGGGATAGGCTCTGGAAACACCATATATTTT. Protein product: CASSPGIGSGNTIYF.

Only a few counts were recorded for this clonotype. V usage is TRBV7-9 and J usage is TRBJ1-1; 7 nucleotides match TRBD1. Trimming removed 5 bases from V and 5 bases from J; junction bases left unmatched: 11. The CDR3 totals 15 residues. Looked up from germline, CDR1 is SEHNR and CDR2 is FQNEAQ (reference sequence). CDR3 protein: CASSPRTGYGTEAFF. CDR3 nucleotide sequence: TGTGCCAGCAGCCCGAGGACAGGCTATGGGACTGAAGCTTTCTTT.

The genes are TRBV7-2 and TRBJ1-6, with 11 nucleotides matching TRBD1. The germline V gene has CDR1 SGHTA and CDR2 FQGNSA. This CDR3 contains 16 residues. Trimming at V came to 2 bases and at J to 9 bases, leaving 6 bases not matched to a gene. Here the CDR3 reads CASSLNPGTGGSPLHF. Written as DNA, the CDR3 is TGTGCCAGCAGCTTAAACCCAGGGACAGGGGGTTCACCCCTCCACTTT.

The chain couples TRBV29-1 to TRBJ2-5, with 8 bases lining up with TRBD2. The CDR3 extends over 13 amino acids. Unmatched junction bases numbered 1, after V lost 3 bases and J lost 1 base. Germline values: CDR1 SQVTM, CDR2 ANQGSEA. CDR3 sequence reads: CSVDGGGQETQYF. The DNA for the CDR3 is TGCAGCGTTGACGGGGGGGGCCAAGAGACCCAGTACTTC. Full variable domain (remainder filled in from reference TRBV29-1 and TRBJ2-5): SAVISQKPSRDICQRGTSLTIQCQVDSQVTMMFWYRQQPGQSLTLIATANQGSEATYESGFVIDKFPISRPNLTFSTLTVSNMSPEDSSIYLCSVDGGGQETQYFGPGTRLLVL.

This clonotype occurred a few times. The rearrangement uses TRBV24-1 and TRBJ1-2; no firm D call. Trimming pared 4 bases from V and 4 bases from J, leaving 3 bases between. The CDR3 is 11 residues long. Germline V lookup: CDR1 KGHDR, CDR2 SFDVKD. The CDR3 DNA follows: TGTGCCACCAGTGAGGGCTATGGCTACACCTTC. This codes for CATSEGYGYTF.

This clonotype was seen a handful of times. CDR3 sequence reads: CASESDSMNTEAFF. For the CDR3, the DNA is TGTGCCAGCGAGTCTGACAGTATGAACACTGAAGCTTTCTTT. This rearrangement joins TRBV7-9 to TRBJ1-1; tentatively, D is TRBD1 (5 bases). The V gene's germline CDR1 is SEHNR and CDR2 FQNEAQ (reference sequence). The CDR3 contains 14 residues. V lost 8 bases and J 0 bases, leaving 13 bases between the germline ends.